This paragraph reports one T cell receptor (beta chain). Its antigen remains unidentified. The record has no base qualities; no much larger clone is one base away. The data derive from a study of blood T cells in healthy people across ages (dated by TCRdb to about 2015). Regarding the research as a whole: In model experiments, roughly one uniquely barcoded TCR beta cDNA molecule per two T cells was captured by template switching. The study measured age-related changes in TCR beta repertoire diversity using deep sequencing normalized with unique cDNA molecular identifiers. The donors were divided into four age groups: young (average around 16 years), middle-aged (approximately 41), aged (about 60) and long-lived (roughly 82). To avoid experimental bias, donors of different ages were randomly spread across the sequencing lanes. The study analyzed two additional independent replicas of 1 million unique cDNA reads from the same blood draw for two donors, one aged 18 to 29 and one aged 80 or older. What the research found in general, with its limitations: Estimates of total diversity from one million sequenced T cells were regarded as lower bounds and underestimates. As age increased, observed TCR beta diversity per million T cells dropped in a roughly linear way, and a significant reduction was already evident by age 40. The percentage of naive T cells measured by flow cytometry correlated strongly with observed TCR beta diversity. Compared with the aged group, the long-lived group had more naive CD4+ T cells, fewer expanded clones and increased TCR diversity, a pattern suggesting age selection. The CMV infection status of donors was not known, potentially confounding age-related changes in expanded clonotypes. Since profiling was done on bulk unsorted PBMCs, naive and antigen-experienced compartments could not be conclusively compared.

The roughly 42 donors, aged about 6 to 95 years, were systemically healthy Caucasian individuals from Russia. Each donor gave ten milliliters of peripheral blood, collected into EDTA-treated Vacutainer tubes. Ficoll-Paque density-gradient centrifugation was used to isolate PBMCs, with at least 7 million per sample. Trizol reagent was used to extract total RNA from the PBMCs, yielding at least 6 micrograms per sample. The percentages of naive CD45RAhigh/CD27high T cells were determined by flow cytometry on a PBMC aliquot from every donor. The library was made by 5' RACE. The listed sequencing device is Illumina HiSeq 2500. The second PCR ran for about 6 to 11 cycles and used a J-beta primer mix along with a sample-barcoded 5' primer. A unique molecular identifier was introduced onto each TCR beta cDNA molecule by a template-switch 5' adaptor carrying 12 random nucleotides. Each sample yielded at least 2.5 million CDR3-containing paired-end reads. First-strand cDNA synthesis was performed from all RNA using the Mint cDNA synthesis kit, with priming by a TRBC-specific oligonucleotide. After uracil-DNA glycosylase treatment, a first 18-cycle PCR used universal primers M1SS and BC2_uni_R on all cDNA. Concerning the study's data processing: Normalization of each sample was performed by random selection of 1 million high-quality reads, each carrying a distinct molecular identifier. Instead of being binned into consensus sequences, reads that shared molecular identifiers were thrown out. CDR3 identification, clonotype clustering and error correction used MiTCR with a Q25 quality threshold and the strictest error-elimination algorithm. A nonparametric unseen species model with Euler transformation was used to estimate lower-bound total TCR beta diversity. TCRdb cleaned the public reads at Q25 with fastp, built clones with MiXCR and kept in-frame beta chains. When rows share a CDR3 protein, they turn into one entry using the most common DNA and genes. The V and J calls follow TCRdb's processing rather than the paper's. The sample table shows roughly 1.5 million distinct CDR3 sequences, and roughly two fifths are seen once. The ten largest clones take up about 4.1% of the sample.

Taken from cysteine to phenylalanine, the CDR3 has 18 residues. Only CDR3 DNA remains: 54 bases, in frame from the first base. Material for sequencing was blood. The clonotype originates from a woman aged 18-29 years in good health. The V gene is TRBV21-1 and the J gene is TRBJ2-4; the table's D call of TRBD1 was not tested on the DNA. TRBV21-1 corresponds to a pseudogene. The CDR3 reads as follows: CASSKARQGALAKNIQYF. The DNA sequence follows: TGTGCCAGCAGCAAAGCTAGACAGGGCGCTTTAGCCAAAAACATTCAGTACTTC.